Described below is a single TCR beta chain sequence and its context. Its target is not known. The data are from a study of shared clonotypes between healthy human individuals. Points from the study as a whole: Among the subsets, naive ones generally showed larger estimated richness than memory ones. For sorted subsets, rarefaction showed incomplete sequencing despite large depth.

In the CD4+ fraction, cells were divided into CD45RA+ naive and CD45RA-negative memory subsets. Here immunoSEQ multiplex PCR was the method, and the copy in TCRdb shows in-frame clones only, minus some. Here the sample spans more than 500,000 clones, around 96% being singletons. The specimen sequenced was naive CD4+ T cells sorted from blood. The sample's subset: CD45RA+ positively selected. This receptor was identified in a woman younger than 45 in good health.

CDR3 nucleotide sequence: TGTGCCAGCAGCCCAGACAGGGACTACGGCAATCAGCCCCAGCATTTT. Protein: CASSPDRDYGNQPQHF. The chain joins TRBV7-2 to TRBJ1-5, with 7 bases matching TRBD1. The ends lost 5 bases at V and 2 bases at J; junction bases unmatched: 9. Per germline, CDR1 SGHTA and CDR2 FQGNSA. The CDR3 has 16 residues.